This passage covers 25 T cell receptor beta chains from one sample sequenced in a study of blood T cell repertoires in COVID-19. Sequencing used immunoSEQ multiplex PCR; TCRdb keeps in-frame clones, though not all of them. The data contain around 160,000 clones, about 84% of them singletons. Sequencing was carried out using PBMCs or T cells enriched from blood (not recorded which). These receptors were taken from a man aged 35 to 55 who had recovered from COVID-19.

The chain employs TRBV7-9 and TRBJ1-1; possible D gene TRBD1, 5 bases. Germline V gene lookup returns CDR1 SEHNR and CDR2 FQNEAQ (reference sequence). The V end was cut by 0 bases, the J end by 2 bases, with 10 bases between. CDR3 size: 15 residues. CDR3 sequence: CASSLALGQNTEAFF. For the CDR3, the DNA is TGTGCCAGCAGCTTAGCCCTGGGGCAAAACACTGAAGCTTTCTTT.

This clone has only one observation. V and J are TRBV12-3 or TRBV12-4 and TRBJ1-1; 8 bases line up with TRBD1. V lost 7 bases, J lost 11 bases, and 9 bases stayed unmatched. The CDR3 loop spans 12 amino acids. The CDR3 DNA reads TGTGCCAGCACCGCAGGGGGCATGCGGGCTTTCTTT. Protein sequence: CASTAGGMRAFF.

The table lists this clone with a count of one. The chain has TRBV6-5 and TRBJ1-5; unclear D gene. The V and J ends lost 5 bases and 3 bases respectively, with 8 bases between them. The germline CDR1 and CDR2 sequences are MNHEY and SVGAGI. The CDR3 is 13 residues long. The DNA for the CDR3 is TGTGCCAGCAGTCCGACTATCAATCAGCCCCAGCATTTT. This encodes CASSPTINQPQHF.

This chain connects TRBV15 to TRBJ1-2; D is undetermined. Trimming took 5 bases from V and 4 from J, leaving 17 bases between them. In germline, CDR1 is LNHNV, CDR2 YYDKDF (reference sequence). CDR3 size: 15 residues. The DNA of the CDR3 is TGTGCCACCAGCCCCCCGCCGGGAAACGGCTATGGCTACACCTTC. Residues: CATSPPPGNGYGYTF.

This clone was seen only a few times. V and J are TRBV9 and TRBJ2-3; D ambiguous. V gave up 6 bases and J gave up 2 bases, with 10 bases separating them. Looked up from germline, CDR1 is SGDLS and CDR2 is YYNGEE. This CDR3 has 13 residues. The chain's CDR3 is CASNYSPTDTQYF. DNA for the CDR3: TGTGCCAGCAATTACAGCCCCACAGATACGCAGTATTTT.

The chain employs TRBV10-3 and TRBJ1-6; D perhaps matches TRBD1 (6 bases). Germline V gene lookup returns CDR1 ENHRY and CDR2 SYGVKD. The V gene lost 3 bases and the J gene lost 8 bases, with 23 bases spanning the gap. This CDR3 is built from 18 residues. CDR3 in amino acids: CAISDSGGASGGDSPLHF. The CDR3 DNA follows: TGTGCCATCAGTGATTCCGGGGGGGCTTCCGGAGGGGATTCACCCCTCCACTTT.

The chain uses TRBV10-2 and TRBJ2-3; 11 bases map to TRBD1. J lost 4 bases, V lost 4 bases, and 1 base had no gene match. From germline, CDR1 is WSHSY and CDR2 SAAADI. This CDR3 comprises 14 residues. CDR3 sequence: CASSGTGGADTQYF. CDR3 DNA: TGCGCCAGCAGTGGGACAGGGGGCGCAGATACGCAGTATTTT.

This chain connects TRBV2 to TRBJ2-1; the D gene is possibly TRBD2 (5 bases). Trimming stripped 10 bases from V and 5 bases from J, with 15 bases between. This CDR3 region has 13 residues. Germline values: CDR1 SNHLY, CDR2 FYNNEI. CDR3 sequence: CATHRDGNNEQFF. Here the CDR3 DNA reads TGTGCCACCCATCGGGATGGTAACAATGAGCAGTTCTTC. Together with reference TRBV2 and TRBJ2-1, the CDR3 gives the full variable domain: EPEVTQTPSHQVTQMGQEVILRCVPISNHLYFYWYRQILGQKVEFLVSFYNNEISEKSEIFDDQFSVERPDGSNFTLKIRSTKLEDSAMYFCATHRDGNNEQFFGPGTRLTVL.

The V call is TRBV7-8, the J call TRBJ2-1; TRBD2 matches at 15 bases. CDR1 and CDR2 from the germline V gene are SGHVS and FQNEAQ. J lost 2 bases, V lost 3 bases, and 5 bases had no gene match. CDR3 length: 18 amino acids. The CDR3 spells CASSFTRTSGGAYNEQFF. The CDR3, as DNA: TGTGCCAGCAGCTTCACACGGACTAGCGGGGGGGCCTACAATGAGCAGTTCTTC. Together with reference TRBV7-8 and TRBJ2-1, the CDR3 gives the full variable domain: GAGVSQSPRYKVAKRGQDVALRCDPISGHVSLFWYQQALGQGPEFLTYFQNEAQLDKSGLPSDRFFAERPEGSVSTLKIQRTQQEDSAVYLCASSFTRTSGGAYNEQFFGPGTRLTVL.

This clone was detected only a few times. This rearrangement joins TRBV5-1 to TRBJ1-2; TRBD1 is a possible D gene (5 bases). Trimming removed 3 bases at V and 7 bases at J, with 13 bases between. The CDR3 consists of 13 residues. Germline V gene lookup returns CDR1 SGHRS and CDR2 YFSETQ. Here the CDR3 DNA reads TGCGCCAGCAGCTCAGACCCGGGGGGTGGCTACACCTTC. Translated: CASSSDPGGGYTF.

The chain links TRBV18 to TRBJ2-3; perhaps TRBD2 as D (6 bases). The germline V and J ends were trimmed by 3 bases and 0 bases, with 10 bases remaining between them. Germline lookup yields CDR1 KGHSH and CDR2 LQKENI. The CDR3 runs 15 residues. DNA of the CDR3: TGTGCCAGCTCACCGGACTACCTTAGCACAGATACGCAGTATTTT. It is translated as CASSPDYLSTDTQYF. The whole variable domain, remainder taken from reference TRBV18 and TRBJ2-3, is NAGVMQNPRHLVRRRGQEARLRCSPMKGHSHVYWYRQLPEEGLKFMVYLQKENIIDESGMPKERFSAEFPKEGPSILRIQQVVRGDSAAYFCASSPDYLSTDTQYFGPGTRLTVL.

The chain links TRBV18 to TRBJ1-5, with D possibly matching TRBD1 (5 bases). The CDR3 is made up of 16 amino acids. Germline CDR1 and CDR2: KGHSH and LQKENI. Trimming left V 0 bases short and J 4 bases short, with 13 bases between. CDR3 DNA: TGTGCCAGCTCACCACCTTCTGGGGCTGAGAATCAGCCCCAGCATTTT. Protein: CASSPPSGAENQPQHF.

The genes are TRBV30 and TRBJ2-2, with TRBD2 as a possible D gene (6 bases). V lost 1 base to trimming and J lost 3 bases, with 9 bases between them. Germline CDR1 GTSNPN, CDR2 SVGIG (reference sequence). The CDR3 covers 14 residues. The CDR3 DNA reads TGTGCCTGGAGTGAAGGAGGGGACACCGGGGAGCTGTTTTTT. This codes for CAWSEGGDTGELFF.

Here the CDR3 DNA reads TGTGCCAGCTCACCACTCGAGGGCACCACTGAAGCTTTCTTT. It translates to CASSPLEGTTEAFF. The J gene is TRBJ1-1, the V gene TRBV18; no clear D gene. V dropped 1 base and J dropped 4 bases, with 10 bases sitting between them. Germline V CDR1 and CDR2: KGHSH, LQKENI. There are 14 residues in the CDR3.

The chain combines TRBV5-1 with TRBJ2-1, with TRBD2 identical over 12 bases. The CDR3 is 16 residues long. Germline V gives CDR1 SGHRS, CDR2 YFSETQ. Losses at the gene ends were 0 bases for V and 7 bases for J; bases not matched to a gene: 5. This chain's CDR3 is CASSLVLLAGGNEQFF. The CDR3 DNA reads as TGCGCCAGCAGCTTGGTTTTACTAGCGGGGGGTAATGAGCAGTTCTTC.

The V and J genes are TRBV30 and TRBJ1-6, with 9 bases lining up with TRBD1. The V gene end was trimmed by 1 base and the J gene end by 7 bases; junction bases not matched to a gene: 5. Germline assignment: CDR1 GTSNPN and CDR2 SVGIG (reference sequence). CDR3 length equals 15 residues. The CDR3 protein is CAWSAKGTGNSPLHF. For the CDR3, the DNA is TGTGCCTGGAGTGCCAAAGGGACAGGGAATTCACCCCTCCACTTT.

This sequence joins TRBV27 and TRBJ1-2, with TRBD1 as a possible D gene (6 bases). Germline V gives CDR1 MNHEY, CDR2 SMNVEV (reference sequence). The CDR3 has 13 residues. With 5 bases removed from V and 8 bases from J, the gap between germline ends came to 15 bases. The CDR3: CASSKDRDMGYTF. The DNA of the CDR3 is TGTGCCAGCAGTAAGGACCGGGACATGGGCTACACCTTC.

The V call is TRBV3-1 (or the pseudogene TRBV3-2), the J call TRBJ1-3, with D tentatively TRBD1 (5 bases). The V end was cut by 7 bases, the J end by 1 base, with 11 bases between. CDR1 and CDR2 from the germline V gene are LGHDT and YNNKEL (reference sequence). The CDR3 loop spans 14 amino acids. The CDR3 here is CASITGGSGNTIYF. In DNA form, the CDR3 reads TGTGCCAGCATCACGGGGGGTTCTGGAAACACCATATATTTT.

This chain links TRBV6-4 with TRBJ2-2; the D is unclear. Trimming left V 5 bases short and J 5 bases short, with 9 bases between. The germline V gene encodes CDR1 MRHNA and CDR2 SNTAGT. The CDR3 contains 13 residues. CDR3 nucleotides: TGTGCCAGCAGTCCTAGTGAGACCGGGGAGCTGTTTTTT. Its protein is CASSPSETGELFF.

The V call is TRBV5-1, the J call TRBJ1-5, with a tentative D call TRBD1 (6 bases). Germline V CDR1 and CDR2: SGHRS, YFSETQ. This CDR3 region has 14 residues. The ends were cut back, 5 bases at V and 3 bases at J, with 12 bases in the middle. This chain's CDR3 is CASSSGQNNQPQHF. CDR3 bases: TGCGCCAGCAGTTCCGGACAGAACAATCAGCCCCAGCATTTT.

This clone has more than one count but fewer than ten. The V call is TRBV3-1 (or the pseudogene TRBV3-2), the J call TRBJ2-2; D is unresolved. Trimming pared 5 bases from V and 1 base from J, leaving 11 bases between. The CDR3 totals 15 residues. Looked up from germline, CDR1 is LGHDT and CDR2 is YNNKEL (reference sequence). CDR3 region: CASSARKLNTGELFF. Here the CDR3 DNA reads TGTGCCAGCAGCGCCCGTAAACTGAACACCGGGGAGCTGTTTTTT.

This rearrangement joins TRBV11-2 to TRBJ1-5; TRBD1 aligns across 8 bases. This CDR3 is built from 14 residues. CDR1 and CDR2 from the germline V gene are SGHAT and FQNNGV. J was trimmed by 5 bases and V by 5 bases; bases with no gene match: 5. In DNA form, the CDR3 reads TGTGCCAGCAGCCCGACAGGGGCTCATCAGCCCCAGCATTTT. Amino acid sequence: CASSPTGAHQPQHF.

This clone appeared a few times. The rearrangement links TRBV13 to TRBJ2-3, with D tentatively TRBD1 (6 bases). Germline lookup yields CDR1 PRHDT and CDR2 FYEKMQ (reference sequence). This CDR3 has 13 amino acids. V was pared by 4 bases and J by 8 bases, with 13 bases between. CDR3 coding DNA: TGTGCCAGCAGCTGGCAGGGGAGAGGTACGCAGTATTTT. This encodes CASSWQGRGTQYF.

The J gene is TRBJ2-1, the V gene TRBV14; 8 nucleotides agree with TRBD1. The V segment lost 3 bases and the J segment 15 bases; nucleotides outside the gene matches: 7. This CDR3 contains 12 residues. Germline lookup yields CDR1 SGHDN and CDR2 FVKESK. The DNA for the CDR3 is TGTGCCAGCAGCCAGGGAGGACAGGGAGGGTTCTTC. Residues: CASSQGGQGGFF. Looking up the rest from reference TRBV14 and TRBJ2-1 gives the full variable domain: EAGVTQFPSHSVIEKGQTVTLRCDPISGHDNLYWYRRVMGKEIKFLLHFVKESKQDESGMPNNRFLAERTGGTYSTLKVQPAELEDSGVYFCASSQGGQGGFFGPGTRLTVL.

This chain connects TRBV12-5 to TRBJ1-5, with D possibly matching TRBD1 (6 bases). This CDR3 region has 15 residues. Germline V CDR1 and CDR2: LGHNT, FRNRAP. V lost 5 bases to trimming and J lost 9 bases, with 20 bases between them. The CDR3 coding sequence is TGTGCTAGTGGTCCGGGGGGGGCCCGCGAATGGCCCCAGCATTTT. Translating gives CASGPGGAREWPQHF.